The 25 T cell receptor beta chains presented below share a single source sample, sequenced in a study of T cells after yellow fever vaccination. TCRdb used MiXCR to reprocess the 5' RACE reads, holding one entry per CDR3 protein. This table holds 550,000 or so distinct CDR3 sequences, less than 20% found once. The sequencing used PBMCs, collected 15 days after the yellow fever booster vaccination. These receptor sequences come from a man in his thirties or forties who received the YFV17D yellow fever vaccine.

This chain connects TRBV12-3 or TRBV12-4 to TRBJ2-1; 8 positions agree with TRBD2. The CDR3 is made up of 14 amino acids. J gave up 10 bases and V 6 bases, and 11 bases lay outside the gene matches. CDR3 loop: CASSPAIGLAEQFF. CDR3 nucleotide sequence: TGTGCCAGCAGCCCCGCTATAGGACTAGCAGAGCAGTTCTTC.

The gene calls are TRBV7-8 and TRBJ2-7, with D perhaps TRBD1 (6 bases). The CDR3 is 13 residues long. Trimming removed 5 bases from V and 4 bases from J, with 12 bases in between. CDR1 SGHVS and CDR2 FQNEAQ come from the germline V gene. In DNA form, the CDR3 reads TGTGCCAGCAGCCAGCACAGGGCGTACGAGCAGTACTTC. As protein: CASSQHRAYEQYF.

This clonotype was found a few times. This chain links TRBV6-1 with TRBJ2-1; D not resolved. V lost 8 bases, J lost 6 bases, and 8 bases lay in between. CDR3 length: 11 amino acids. Germline assignment: CDR1 MNHNS and CDR2 SASEGT. CDR3 sequence (DNA): TGTGCCAGCGGGGAAGGCAATGAGCAGTTCTTC. It is translated as CASGEGNEQFF.

This clonotype was picked up a small number of times. This chain links TRBV7-2 with TRBJ2-1; D remains ambiguous. This CDR3 is 13 amino acids long. Germline V CDR1 and CDR2: SGHTA, FQGNSA. V gave up 0 bases and J gave up 5 bases, with 5 bases separating them. CDR3 region: CASSLAQNNEQFF. Here the CDR3 DNA reads TGTGCCAGCAGCTTAGCGCAAAACAATGAGCAGTTCTTC.

The chain joins TRBV7-2 to TRBJ2-7; TRBD2 might be the D (6 bases). The CDR3 sequence is 15 residues long. CDR1 and CDR2 from the germline V gene are SGHTA and FQGNSA. V was cut by 3 bases and J by 0 bases, with 12 bases left in between. The DNA for the CDR3 is TGTGCCAGCAGCTTCTATACGGGAGACTCCTACGAGCAGTACTTC. Amino acids: CASSFYTGDSYEQYF.

CDR3 region: CSVASQGNSPLHF. In DNA form, the CDR3 reads TGCAGCGTTGCCTCGCAGGGAAATTCACCCCTCCACTTT. This sequence joins TRBV29-1 and TRBJ1-6; a possible D gene is TRBD1 (5 bases). Trimming pared 4 bases from V and 7 bases from J, leaving 11 bases between. Germline assignment: CDR1 SQVTM and CDR2 ANQGSEA. The CDR3 is 13 residues long.

This clonotype was counted between two and nine times. The V gene is TRBV25-1, the J gene TRBJ2-5; the D is unclear. CDR1 MGHDK and CDR2 SYGVNS come from the germline V gene. CDR3 length: 14 amino acids. With 0 bases removed from V and 1 base from J, the gap between germline ends came to 6 bases. The CDR3 reads CASSEYTSQETQYF. CDR3 nucleotides: TGTGCCAGCAGTGAATATACCAGCCAAGAGACCCAGTACTTC. Full variable domain (outside the CDR3, taken from reference TRBV25-1 and TRBJ2-5): EADIYQTPRYLVIGTGKKITLECSQTMGHDKMYWYQQDPGMELHLIHYSYGVNSTEKGDLSSESTVSRIRTEHFPLTLESARPSHTSQYLCASSEYTSQETQYFGPGTRLLVL.

The rearrangement links TRBV6-1 to TRBJ2-1, with D tentatively TRBD1 (6 bases). Germline-derived CDR1 and CDR2 are MNHNS and SASEGT. Trimming shortened V by 6 bases and J by 7 bases, and 22 bases separated the two germline ends. The CDR3 covers 16 residues. CDR3 sequence: CASRTRTALYRNEQFF. The CDR3 bases are TGTGCCAGCAGGACGAGGACAGCATTATATCGGAATGAGCAGTTCTTC.

The gene calls are TRBV6-5 and TRBJ1-1; D remains ambiguous. V lost 2 bases and J 3 bases, leaving 7 bases between the germline ends. The V gene's germline CDR1 is MNHEY and CDR2 SVGAGI. The CDR3 length is 13 residues. The CDR3 spells CASSYGQHTEAFF. The CDR3 coding sequence is TGTGCCAGCAGTTACGGGCAACACACTGAAGCTTTCTTT.

The chain has TRBV11-2 and TRBJ2-1; no clear D. Deletions cut 5 bases from V and 12 bases from J, with 14 bases between. The CDR3 has 12 amino acids. Germline V gives CDR1 SGHAT, CDR2 FQNNGV. The CDR3 region is CASSPNLVGQFF. The CDR3 DNA reads as TGTGCCAGCAGCCCAAATCTAGTTGGGCAGTTCTTC.

This clonotype was counted a few times. This chain joins TRBV5-1 and TRBJ2-7; 8 bases are a match to TRBD1. Germline CDR1 and CDR2: SGHRS and YFSETQ. CDR3 length: 13 amino acids. The ends lost 7 bases at V and 6 bases at J; junction bases unmatched: 9. The CDR3 region has the DNA TGCGCCAGCGGGCCGACAGGGGACGTCGAGCAGTACTTC. Encoded protein: CASGPTGDVEQYF.

Note on this clonotype: A junction boundary mismatches the germline segment, possibly from a read error. This chain joins TRBV25-1 and TRBJ2-2; D is possibly TRBD1 (6 bases). Looked up from germline, CDR1 is MGHDK and CDR2 is SYGVNS. The length of the CDR3 is 15 residues. The CDR3 coding sequence is TGTGCCAGCACAGACCGGGACAAATTCACCGGGGAGCCGTTTTTT. It codes for CASTDRDKFTGEPFF.

This sequence joins TRBV3-1 and TRBJ2-7, with D possibly being TRBD2 (5 bases). With 4 bases removed from V and 2 bases from J, the gap between germline ends came to 12 bases. The CDR3 length is 14 residues. The V gene's germline CDR1 is LGHDT and CDR2 YNNKEL (reference sequence). This chain's CDR3 is CASSRRTVTYEQYF. CDR3 nucleotide sequence: TGTGCCAGCAGCCGACGGACTGTCACCTACGAGCAGTACTTC.

In this sample, this clonotype turned up a few times. The chain employs TRBV20-1 and TRBJ2-5; tentatively, D is TRBD2 (6 bases). The V gene lost 1 base and the J gene lost 5 bases, with 17 bases spanning the gap. The CDR3 loop spans 15 amino acids. Germline loops: CDR1 DFQATT, CDR2 SNEGSKA (reference sequence). Written as DNA, the CDR3 is TGCAGTGCTAGAGGTCTCGGGAGTCCCATGGAGACCCAGTACTTC. It specifies CSARGLGSPMETQYF.

This clonotype came up a few times. The chain uses TRBV27 and TRBJ2-7; 13 bases are a match to TRBD2. The germline V gene has CDR1 MNHEY and CDR2 SMNVEV (reference sequence). The CDR3 runs 16 residues. J lost 0 bases, V lost 4 bases, and 3 bases had no gene match. CDR3 nucleotide sequence: TGTGCCAGCAGTTCAGGGACTAGCGGGATCTCCTACGAGCAGTACTTC. This encodes CASSSGTSGISYEQYF.

A single count supports this clonotype. The germline gene is not matched at one end of the junction; a read error may be the cause. CDR3 coding DNA: TGTGCCAGCAGTTTAAGTCAGAAAATCTTC. This sequence encodes CASSLSQKIF. The chain couples TRBV28 to TRBJ2-1; no definite D call. The CDR3 is 10 amino acids. Per germline, CDR1 MDHEN and CDR2 SYDVKM.

This clonotype was found a few times. V usage is TRBV9 and J usage is TRBJ2-7, with a possible D match to TRBD2 (6 bases). The CDR3 covers 15 residues. V was trimmed by 3 bases and J by 4 bases, leaving 17 bases between them. Per the germline V gene, CDR1 is SGDLS and CDR2 is YYNGEE. CDR3 amino acids: CASSGRDSTLYEQYF. The CDR3 DNA reads TGTGCCAGCAGCGGCCGGGACTCCACTCTGTACGAGCAGTACTTC.

This clonotype was detected a few times. CDR3 DNA: TGCAGTGCTTCGCCGGAGTCGGTTGAGCAGTTCTTC. Translating gives CSASPESVEQFF. The chain recombines TRBV20-1 with TRBJ2-1; D not certain. V was trimmed by 5 bases and J by 9 bases, leaving 14 bases between them. This CDR3 has 12 residues. Per the germline V gene, CDR1 is DFQATT and CDR2 is SNEGSKA (reference sequence).

This clonotype was counted between two and nine times. V usage is TRBV20-1 and J usage is TRBJ2-5; possibly TRBD2 for D (7 bases). Germline CDR1 reads DFQATT; CDR2 reads SNEGSKA (reference sequence). Deletions cut 5 bases from V and 2 bases from J, with 18 bases between. This CDR3 region has 15 residues. In DNA, the CDR3 is TGCAGTGCTTCCCCGGGGGCTAGCGGACAAGAGACCCAGTACTTC. Its protein product is CSASPGASGQETQYF.

This chain joins TRBV5-1 and TRBJ2-3, with 13 bases identical to TRBD2. This CDR3 has 17 amino acids. Germline CDR1 reads SGHRS; CDR2 reads YFSETQ. Trimming cost V 5 bases and J 3 bases; bases outside gene matches: 9. The CDR3 DNA reads TGCGCCAGCAGTCTTAGGACTAGCGGGAGTGTAACAGATACGCAGTATTTT. Translation: CASSLRTSGSVTDTQYF.

This clonotype came up a few times. This chain links TRBV12-3 or TRBV12-4 with TRBJ2-3, with TRBD2 matching 7 bases. This CDR3 is 15 amino acids long. V lost 2 bases, J lost 1 base, and 3 bases stayed unmatched. The CDR3: CASSLFAGGTDTQYF. As DNA, the CDR3 is TGTGCCAGCAGTTTATTTGCGGGGGGCACAGATACGCAGTATTTT.

For the CDR3, the DNA is TGTGCCAGCAGTCTCCTTGGGGTGGGGAGCACAGATACGCAGTATTTT. It codes for CASSLLGVGSTDTQYF. The chain uses TRBV2 and TRBJ2-3; D not resolved. The CDR3 runs 16 residues. Trimming pared 5 bases from V and 0 bases from J, leaving 15 bases between. Per germline, CDR1 SNHLY and CDR2 FYNNEI.

J is TRBJ2-5 and V is TRBV5-1; D ambiguous. V was cut by 4 bases and J by 1 base, with 17 bases left in between. In germline, CDR1 is SGHRS, CDR2 YFSETQ. This CDR3 spans 16 amino acids. The CDR3 is CASSRRLTTGQETQYF. CDR3 coding DNA: TGCGCCAGCAGCCGTCGCCTTACAACTGGCCAAGAGACCCAGTACTTC.

The CDR3 region has the DNA TGTGCCAGCAGTGTACAGGGGGCCCTTGAGACCCAGTACTTC. It encodes CASSVQGALETQYF. The gene calls are TRBV25-1 and TRBJ2-5; 9 nucleotides align to TRBD1. V lost 4 bases, J lost 5 bases, and 5 bases stayed unmatched. The CDR3 has 14 residues. Germline CDR1 MGHDK, CDR2 SYGVNS.

The J gene is TRBJ2-6, the V gene TRBV6-1; TRBD1 aligns across 9 bases. The CDR3 sequence is 17 residues long. Germline V gene data show CDR1 as MNHNS and CDR2 as SASEGT. V was clipped by 4 bases and J by 3 bases; unmatched bases: 7. The chain's CDR3 is CASSGGTGFGGANVLTF. The CDR3 nucleotides read TGTGCCAGCAGTGGCGGGACAGGGTTTGGTGGGGCCAACGTCCTGACTTTC.